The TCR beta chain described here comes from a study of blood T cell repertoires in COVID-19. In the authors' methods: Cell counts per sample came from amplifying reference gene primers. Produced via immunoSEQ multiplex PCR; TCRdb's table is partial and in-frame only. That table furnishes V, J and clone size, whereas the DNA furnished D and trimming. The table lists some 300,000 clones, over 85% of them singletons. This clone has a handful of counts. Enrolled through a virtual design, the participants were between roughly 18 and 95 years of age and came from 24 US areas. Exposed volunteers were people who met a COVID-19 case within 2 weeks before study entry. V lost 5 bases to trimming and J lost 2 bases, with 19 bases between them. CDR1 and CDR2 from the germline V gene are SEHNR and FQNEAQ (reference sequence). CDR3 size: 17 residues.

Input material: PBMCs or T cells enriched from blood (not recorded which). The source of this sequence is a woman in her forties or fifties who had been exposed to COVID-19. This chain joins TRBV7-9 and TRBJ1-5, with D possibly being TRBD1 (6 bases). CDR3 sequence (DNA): TGTGCCAGCAGCAATACCAATAACAGGGTAGGCAATCAGCCCCAGCATTTT. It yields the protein CASSNTNNRVGNQPQHF.